This T cell receptor (beta chain) was identified during a study of blood T cell repertoires in COVID-19. At the level of the study: Italy, Spain and the United States were the sources of the convalescent and acute COVID-19 samples.

V lost 4 bases, J lost 5 bases, and 7 bases stayed unmatched. This CDR3 is built from 14 residues. Germline values: CDR1 SGHRS, CDR2 YFSETQ. Method: immunoSEQ multiplex PCR; TCRdb's copy keeps in-frame clones and lacks some. Of about 45,000 clones listed, roughly four fifths were seen once; the top ten hold around an eighth. This TCR came from a human donor in a cohort sampled during active COVID-19. V is TRBV5-1 and J is TRBJ1-2; 8 bases match TRBD1. Sequences were obtained from peripheral blood. In DNA, the CDR3 is TGCGCCAGCAGCCCGAACAGGGGGGAGTATGGCTACACCTTC. This encodes CASSPNRGEYGYTF.